The sequence of this T cell receptor beta chain was determined in a study of blood T cell repertoires in COVID-19. From germline, CDR1 is LNHNV and CDR2 YYDKDF (reference sequence). The CDR3 has 14 amino acids. V was trimmed by 5 bases and J by 0 bases, leaving 8 bases between them. Data came from immunoSEQ multiplex PCR; TCRdb stores just in-frame clones and leaves some out. This table holds under 350,000 clones, 80% to 90% found once. The TCR originated in a woman between 35 and 50 years old with acute COVID-19. The sample was PBMCs or T cells enriched from blood (not recorded which). This chain uses TRBV15 with TRBJ1-3, with a weak D call TRBD1 (5 bases). CDR3 protein: CATSLGGSGNTIYF. The DNA for the CDR3 is TGTGCCACCAGCCTCGGGGGCTCTGGAAACACCATATATTTT.